Here is one T cell receptor beta chain with its context. Trimming removed 2 bases from V and 4 bases from J; junction bases left unmatched: 4. Germline CDR1 reads DFQATT; CDR2 reads SNEGSKA (reference sequence). The CDR3 totals 13 residues. The sample is drawn from a study of T-cell reconstitution after alpha-beta-depleted transplantation in children. Using unique molecular identifiers, the investigators prepared the TCRbeta library. TCRdb re-analysed the PCR reads in MiXCR, keeping a single row per CDR3 protein. The sample includes roughly 590,000 distinct CDR3 sequences, around 16% of them seen just once.

The TCR comes from a human donor who donated a stem cell graft to a child with acute myeloid leukemia. This specimen was PBMCs from the stem cell graft donor, taken from the stem cell graft. This rearrangement joins TRBV20-1 to TRBJ1-1; 7 bases align to TRBD1. The CDR3 region is CSARQGGITEAFF. The CDR3 DNA sequence: TGCAGTGCTAGACAGGGGGGGATCACTGAAGCTTTCTTT.